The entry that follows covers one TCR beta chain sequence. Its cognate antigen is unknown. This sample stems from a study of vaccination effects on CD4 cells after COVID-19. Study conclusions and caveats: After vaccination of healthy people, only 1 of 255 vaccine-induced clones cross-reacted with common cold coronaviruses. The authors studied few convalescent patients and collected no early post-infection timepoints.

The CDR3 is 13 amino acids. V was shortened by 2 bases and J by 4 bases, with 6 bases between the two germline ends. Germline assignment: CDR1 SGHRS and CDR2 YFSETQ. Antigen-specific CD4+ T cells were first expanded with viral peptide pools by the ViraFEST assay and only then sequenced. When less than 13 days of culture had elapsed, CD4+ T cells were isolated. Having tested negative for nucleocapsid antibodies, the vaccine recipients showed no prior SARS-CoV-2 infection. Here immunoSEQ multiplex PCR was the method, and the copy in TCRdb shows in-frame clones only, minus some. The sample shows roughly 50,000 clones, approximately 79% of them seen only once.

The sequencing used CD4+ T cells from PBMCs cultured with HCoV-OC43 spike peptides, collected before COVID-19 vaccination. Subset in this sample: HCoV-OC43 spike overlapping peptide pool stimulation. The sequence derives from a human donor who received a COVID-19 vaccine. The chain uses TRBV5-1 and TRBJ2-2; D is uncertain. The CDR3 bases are TGCGCCAGCAGCTTAGGCGGCACCGGGGAGCTGTTTTTT. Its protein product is CASSLGGTGELFF.